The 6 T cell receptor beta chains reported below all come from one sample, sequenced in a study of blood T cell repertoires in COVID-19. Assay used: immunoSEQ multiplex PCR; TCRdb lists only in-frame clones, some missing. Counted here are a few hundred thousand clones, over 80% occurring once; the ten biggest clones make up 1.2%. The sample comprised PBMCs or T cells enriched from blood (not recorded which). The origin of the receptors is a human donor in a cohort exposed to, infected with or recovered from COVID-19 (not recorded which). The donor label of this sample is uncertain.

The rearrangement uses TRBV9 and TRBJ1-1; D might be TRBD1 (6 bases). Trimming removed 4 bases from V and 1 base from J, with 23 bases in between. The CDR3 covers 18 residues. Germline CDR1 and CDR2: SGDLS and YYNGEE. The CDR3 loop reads CASSPPTGGGGGNTEAFF. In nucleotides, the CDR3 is TGTGCCAGCAGCCCACCCACGGGGGGGGGCGGGGGGAACACTGAAGCTTTCTTT.

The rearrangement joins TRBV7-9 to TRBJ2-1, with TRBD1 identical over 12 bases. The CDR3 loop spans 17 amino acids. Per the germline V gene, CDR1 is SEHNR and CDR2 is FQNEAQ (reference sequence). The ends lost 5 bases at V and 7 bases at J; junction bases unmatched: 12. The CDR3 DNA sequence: TGTGCCAGCAGCCACGTGGGGACAGGGGGCAGGTTAAATGAGCAGTTCTTC. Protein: CASSHVGTGGRLNEQFF.

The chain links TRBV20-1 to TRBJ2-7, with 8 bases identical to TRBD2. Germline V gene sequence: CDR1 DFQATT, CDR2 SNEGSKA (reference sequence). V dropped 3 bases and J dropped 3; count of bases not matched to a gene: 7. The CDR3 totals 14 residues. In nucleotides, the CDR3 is TGCAGTGCTAGTAGACTAGCGAAAATCTACGAGCAGTACTTC. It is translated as CSASRLAKIYEQYF.

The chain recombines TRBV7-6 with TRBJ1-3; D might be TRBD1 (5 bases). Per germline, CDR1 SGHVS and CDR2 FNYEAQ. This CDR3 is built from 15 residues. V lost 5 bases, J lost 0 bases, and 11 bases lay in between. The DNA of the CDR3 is TGTGCCAGCAGCACCCAGGGACTCTCTGGAAACACCATATATTTT. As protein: CASSTQGLSGNTIYF.

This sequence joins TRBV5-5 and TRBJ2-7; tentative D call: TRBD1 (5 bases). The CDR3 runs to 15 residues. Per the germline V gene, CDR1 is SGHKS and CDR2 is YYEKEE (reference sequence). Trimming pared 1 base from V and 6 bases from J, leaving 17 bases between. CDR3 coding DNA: TGTGCCAGCAGCTTGACAGGCCTCCTGTTAAGCGAGCAGTACTTC. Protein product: CASSLTGLLLSEQYF.

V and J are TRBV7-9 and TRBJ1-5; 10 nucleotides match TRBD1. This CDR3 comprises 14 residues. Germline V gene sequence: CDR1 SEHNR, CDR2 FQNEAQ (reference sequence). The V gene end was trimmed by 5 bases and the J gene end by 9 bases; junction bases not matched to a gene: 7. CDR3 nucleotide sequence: TGTGCCAGCAGCCCTGACCGGGACAGGGGGCCCCAGCATTTT. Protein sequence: CASSPDRDRGPQHF.